Listed below are T cell receptor beta chains from one sample, sequenced in a study of cytomegalovirus exposure and HLA in healthy donors. Data came from immunoSEQ multiplex PCR; TCRdb stores just in-frame clones and leaves some out. Its table records approximately 30,000 clones. The specimen sequenced was PBMCs. The origin of the receptors is a woman in her 40s in good health and CMV-seropositive. CDR3s include the opening cysteine and the closing phenylalanine or tryptophan. The D gene is left open where the match is weak.

d_call,j_call,v_call,cdr3_aa,cdr3_nt
.,TRBJ2-1,TRBV19,CASSRVQGSGGEQFF,TGTGCCAGTAGCCGGGTTCAGGGGAGTGGGGGAGAGCAGTTCTTC
TRBD1,TRBJ1-2,TRBV7-9,CASSPTGGYNYGYTF,TGTGCCAGCAGTCCAACAGGGGGCTATAACTATGGCTACACCTTC
TRBD1,TRBJ1-1,TRBV7-9,CASSPRQGASTEAFF,TGTGCCAGCAGCCCGCGACAGGGTGCAAGCACTGAAGCTTTCTTT
.,TRBJ1-1,TRBV19,CASSYGQTTEAFF,TGTGCCAGTAGTTACGGACAGACCACTGAAGCTTTCTTT
TRBD1,TRBJ1-1,TRBV27,CASKWTGANTEAFF,TGTGCCAGCAAATGGACAGGAGCGAACACTGAAGCTTTCTTT
.,TRBJ1-2,TRBV7-9,CASSLGPGDYGYTF,TGTGCCAGCAGCTTAGGGCCGGGGGACTATGGCTACACCTTC
TRBD2,TRBJ2-3,TRBV28,CASRLGGLAGGFRTDTQYF,TGTGCCAGCCGTTTAGGGGGGCTAGCGGGAGGGTTCCGCACAGATACGCAGTATTTT
.,TRBJ1-2,TRBV5-6,CASSLAGSDYGYTF,TGTGCCAGCAGCTTGGCGGGGAGCGACTATGGCTACACCTTC
TRBD1,TRBJ1-1,TRBV9,CASSPQGASTEAFF,TGTGCCAGCAGTCCACAGGGGGCTAGCACTGAAGCTTTCTTT
TRBD1,TRBJ2-1,TRBV5-1,CASSLDGQGAGFEQFF,TGCGCCAGCAGCTTGGATGGACAGGGGGCGGGTTTTGAGCAGTTCTTC
TRBD1,TRBJ2-7,TRBV5-1,CASSGGQGYYEQYF,TGCGCCAGCAGCGGGGGACAGGGTTACTACGAGCAGTACTTC
TRBD2,TRBJ2-1,TRBV5-1,CASSLIGREGEQFF,TGCGCCAGCAGCTTGATTGGTAGGGAGGGTGAGCAGTTCTTC
TRBD2,TRBJ2-5,TRBV7-8,CASSLQGLAGTSGETQYF,TGTGCCAGCAGCCTTCAGGGGCTAGCGGGCACTTCTGGGGAGACCCAGTACTTC
.,TRBJ2-3,TRBV2,CASSENSGEADTQYF,TGTGCCAGCAGTGAGAATAGCGGAGAGGCAGATACGCAGTATTTT
.,TRBJ2-7,TRBV6-5,CASRKIDSTYEQYF,TGTGCCAGCAGAAAAATAGACAGCACCTACGAGCAGTACTTC
.,TRBJ1-1,TRBV2,CASSEEVRMNTEAFF,TGTGCCAGCAGTGAAGAAGTCAGGATGAACACTGAAGCTTTCTTT
TRBD1,TRBJ1-5,TRBV30,CAWNRGGTYQPQHF,TGTGCCTGGAACAGGGGGGGGACCTATCAGCCCCAGCATTTT
.,TRBJ2-3,TRBV18,CASSRGGSTDKQYF,TGTGCCAGCTCCCGAGGAGGGAGCACAGATAAGCAGTATTTT
.,TRBJ2-7,TRBV29-1,CSVDDGGDEQYF,TGCAGCGTTGATGACGGGGGTGACGAGCAGTACTTC
.,TRBJ1-1,TRBV30,CAWSVSWPMNTEAFF,TGTGCCTGGAGTGTATCGTGGCCCATGAACACTGAAGCTTTCTTT
TRBD2,TRBJ2-5,TRBV7-9,CASSIEWTGLAKETQYF,TGTGCCAGCAGCATAGAGTGGACGGGACTAGCGAAAGAGACCCAGTACTTC
.,TRBJ1-3,TRBV5-1,CASSLAAGGNTIYF,TGCGCCAGCAGCTTGGCAGCGGGCGGAAACACCATATATTTT
.,TRBJ1-3,TRBV10-3,CAIRTGTNSGNTIYF,TGTGCCATCAGAACCGGGACAAACTCTGGAAACACCATATATTTT
.,TRBJ1-1,TRBV5-1,CASSLQGTEAFF,TGCGCCAGCAGCTTACAGGGCACTGAAGCTTTCTTT
.,TRBJ1-1,TRBV19,CASSIRQGTEAFF,TGTGCCAGTAGTATACGTCAGGGAACTGAAGCTTTCTTT
TRBD2,TRBJ2-1,TRBV10-3,CAIRGPPGGTPNEQFF,TGTGCCATCAGGGGGCCCCCGGGGGGGACCCCGAATGAGCAGTTCTTC
.,TRBJ1-2,TRBV6-5,CATKLGGASNYGYTF,TGTGCCACAAAGTTGGGGGGAGCATCGAACTATGGCTACACCTTC
.,TRBJ1-1,TRBV30,CAWNPSGRGGDSEAFF,TGTGCCTGGAATCCCTCGGGTAGGGGGGGGGATAGTGAAGCTTTCTTT
.,TRBJ1-5,TRBV15,CATSRSSGFNQPQHF,TGTGCCACCAGCAGATCGAGCGGGTTTAATCAGCCCCAGCATTTT
TRBD1,TRBJ2-7,TRBV4-3,CASSQYRDRAMLPSYEQYF,TGCGCCAGCAGCCAGTACCGGGACAGGGCTATGTTGCCTTCCTACGAGCAGTACTTC
.,TRBJ2-1,TRBV6-5,CATLGGPTYNEQFF,TGTGCCACCCTTGGAGGGCCGACGTACAATGAGCAGTTCTTC
.,TRBJ1-1,TRBV18,CASGSRENTEAFF,TGTGCCAGCGGATCCAGGGAGAACACTGAAGCTTTCTTT
.,TRBJ2-5,TRBV7-9,CASSPSGQTQYF,TGTGCCAGCAGCCCCTCAGGGCAAACCCAGTACTTC
.,TRBJ2-2,TRBV5-1,CASSLGGVRLTVGELFF,TGCGCCAGCAGCTTGGGGGGGGTCCGGCTTACCGTTGGGGAGCTGTTTTTT
TRBD1,TRBJ1-2,TRBV6-5,CASSDRGLYGYTF,TGTGCCAGCAGTGACAGGGGGTTGTATGGCTACACCTTC
.,TRBJ2-7,TRBV4-2,CASSQALTGRYEQYF,TGTGCCAGCAGCCAAGCCCTTACAGGAAGATACGAGCAGTACTTC
.,TRBJ2-3,TRBV28,CASREGISTDTQYF,TGTGCCAGCAGGGAGGGAATCAGCACAGATACGCAGTATTTT
.,TRBJ2-7,TRBV6-1,CASSEAPRQTYEQYF,TGTGCCAGCAGTGAAGCCCCCCGACAGACCTACGAGCAGTACTTC
TRBD1,TRBJ1-5,TRBV30,CAWSRGQGEGPQHF,TGTGCCTGGAGTAGAGGACAGGGTGAAGGGCCCCAGCATTTT
.,TRBJ1-1,TRBV11-3,CASSSGFGGNTEAFF,TGTGCCAGCAGCTCGGGGTTCGGAGGGAACACTGAAGCTTTCTTT
.,TRBJ2-7,TRBV27,CASSIGATYEQYF,TGTGCCAGCAGTATCGGAGCAACCTACGAGCAGTACTTC
TRBD2,TRBJ2-7,TRBV29-1,CSVEPSGAYEQYF,TGCAGCGTTGAACCTAGCGGCGCCTACGAGCAGTACTTC
TRBD1,TRBJ2-7,TRBV30,CAWSGDRVVGSRGLKQYF,TGTGCCTGGAGTGGCGACAGGGTCGTGGGGAGCCGGGGTTTGAAGCAGTACTTC
.,TRBJ1-2,TRBV6-7,CATRLGRGGLQINYGYTF,TGTGCCACCAGACTTGGGCGGGGGGGGCTTCAGATAAACTATGGCTACACCTTC
TRBD2,TRBJ2-7,TRBV11-2,CASSSWGSGTYEQYF,TGTGCCAGCAGCTCCTGGGGGAGCGGGACGTACGAGCAGTACTTC
.,TRBJ1-2,TRBV28,CASSPPHSYGYTF,TGTGCCAGCAGTCCCCCCCACTCCTATGGCTACACCTTC
TRBD1,TRBJ1-2,TRBV5-6,CASSAGQVYGYTF,TGTGCCAGCAGCGCTGGACAGGTCTATGGCTACACCTTC
.,TRBJ2-7,TRBV7-2,CASSLRTSGYEQYF,TGTGCCAGCAGCTTGCGAACCTCAGGGTACGAGCAGTACTTC
TRBD2,TRBJ2-7,TRBV4-2,CASSRGRVREAYEQYF,TGTGCCAGCAGCCGCGGGCGGGTCCGGGAGGCCTACGAGCAGTACTTC
.,TRBJ1-2,TRBV28,CASSLRALVGYTF,TGTGCCAGCAGTCTCCGAGCTTTAGTTGGCTACACCTTC
.,TRBJ2-4,TRBV2,CASSGLSTQNIQYF,TGTGCCAGCAGTGGACTTTCGACCCAAAACATTCAGTACTTC
TRBD2,TRBJ2-7,TRBV19,CASSSLEGLDVEQYF,TGTGCCAGTAGCTCCCTGGAAGGACTAGATGTCGAGCAGTACTTC
.,TRBJ2-1,TRBV10-1,CASSGPERNADNEQFF,TGCGCCAGCAGTGGGCCAGAGCGGAACGCCGACAATGAGCAGTTCTTC
TRBD2,TRBJ2-1,TRBV9,CASSVGGAGGRGEQFF,TGTGCCAGCAGCGTAGGAGGAGCGGGAGGCAGGGGTGAGCAGTTCTTC
TRBD1,TRBJ1-4,TRBV7-6,CASSLGTGGEKLFF,TGTGCCAGCAGCTTAGGGACAGGGGGTGAAAAACTGTTTTTT
.,TRBJ1-1,TRBV25-1,CASSESLMGHTEAFF,TGTGCCAGCAGTGAATCACTGATGGGGCACACTGAAGCTTTCTTT
.,TRBJ2-6,TRBV28,CASSFNSGANVLTF,TGTGCCAGCAGTTTTAACTCTGGGGCCAACGTCCTGACTTTC
.,TRBJ2-4,TRBV11-2,CASSLGPGLAKNIQYF,TGTGCCAGCAGCTTAGGTCCGGGGTTAGCCAAAAACATTCAGTACTTC
.,TRBJ1-2,TRBV7-9,CASSLVRWGYTF,TGTGCCAGCAGCCTAGTCCGGTGGGGCTACACCTTC
.,TRBJ1-5,TRBV29-1,CSVEASGGGPQHF,TGCAGCGTTGAAGCCTCGGGGGGGGGACCCCAGCATTTT